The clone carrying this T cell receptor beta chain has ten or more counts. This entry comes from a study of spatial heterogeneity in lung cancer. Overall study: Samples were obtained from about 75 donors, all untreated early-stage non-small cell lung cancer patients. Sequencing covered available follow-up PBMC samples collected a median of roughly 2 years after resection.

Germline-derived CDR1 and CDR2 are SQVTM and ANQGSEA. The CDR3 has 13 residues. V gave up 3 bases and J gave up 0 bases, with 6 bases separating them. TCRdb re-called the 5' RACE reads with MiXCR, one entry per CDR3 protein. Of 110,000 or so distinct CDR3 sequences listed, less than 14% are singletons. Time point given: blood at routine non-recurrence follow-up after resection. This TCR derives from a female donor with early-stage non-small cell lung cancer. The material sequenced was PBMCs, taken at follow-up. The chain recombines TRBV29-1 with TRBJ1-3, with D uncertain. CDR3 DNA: TGCAGCGTTGAGTCAAGCTCTGGAAACACCATATATTTT. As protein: CSVESSSGNTIYF.